The rows below give T cell receptor beta chains drawn from one sample of a study of blood T cells in healthy people across ages. TCRdb independently ran MiXCR on the 5' RACE reads; one entry per CDR3 protein. The table has some 1.5 million distinct CDR3 sequences, 28% seen once. The material sequenced was blood. The source is a woman aged 25 to 39 in good health. The CDR3 runs from the conserved cysteine through the conserved F or W. D genes are given only for firm matches. Only some rows state a clone size, as once, few, many or a class for expanded clones.

d_call j_call clone_size v_call cdr3_aa cdr3_nt
TRBD2 TRBJ2-1 . TRBV25-1 CASSAYSRGGYNEQFF TGTGCCAGCAGTGCTTATTCGCGGGGGGGGTACAATGAGCAGTTCTTC
. TRBJ1-2 few TRBV29-1 CSVEDVMVYGYTF TGCAGCGTTGAAGACGTAATGGTCTATGGCTACACCTTC
. TRBJ2-1 many TRBV10-3 CAISELGGEQFF TGTGCCATCAGTGAACTTGGTGGTGAGCAGTTCTTC
. TRBJ2-1 . TRBV21-1 CASSISAALDEQFF TGTGCCAGCAGCATCTCGGCCGCGCTAGATGAGCAGTTCTTC
. TRBJ2-1 . TRBV5-1 CASSWGTPLTYNEQFF TGCGCCAGCAGCTGGGGGACTCCACTTACCTACAATGAGCAGTTCTTC
. TRBJ2-3 few TRBV20-1 CSAAQLEGTDTQYF TGCAGTGCTGCGCAGCTGGAGGGCACAGATACGCAGTATTTT
. TRBJ1-2 . TRBV7-2 CASSLSSGTRYGYTF TGTGCCAGCAGCTTGTCATCTGGCACGCGTTATGGCTACACCTTC
TRBD1 TRBJ2-7 . TRBV14 CASSHLDRDSYEQYF TGTGCCAGCAGCCACTTGGACAGGGACTCCTACGAGCAGTACTTC
TRBD2 TRBJ2-7 many TRBV7-2 CASSLAVLRGAGSSYEQYF TGTGCCAGCAGCTTAGCGGTGCTTCGCGGAGCGGGAAGCTCCTACGAGCAGTACTTC
. TRBJ1-6 few TRBV3-1 CASSQLDRNSPLHF TGTGCCAGCAGCCAACTCGACAGGAATTCACCCCTCCACTTT
. TRBJ2-1 . TRBV28 CASSITATGRIEQFF TGTGCCAGCAGTATCACTGCGACAGGGAGGATTGAGCAGTTCTTC
TRBD2 TRBJ2-1 . TRBV7-2 CASSLVNSGGAYNEQFF TGTGCCAGCAGCTTAGTTAACAGCGGGGGGGCCTACAATGAGCAGTTCTTC
. TRBJ2-4 . TRBV5-1 CASSLTAGIQNVQYF TGCGCCAGCAGCTTGACGGCGGGGATTCAAAACGTTCAGTACTTC
TRBD1 TRBJ2-3 . TRBV7-9 CASSSLTRGMTDTQYF TGTGCCAGCAGCTCCCTCACCAGGGGGATGACAGATACGCAGTATTTT
TRBD2 TRBJ2-6 . TRBV6-5 CASSLAASGRAEYGANVLTF TGTGCCAGCAGTTTGGCGGCTAGCGGGAGGGCCGAATATGGGGCCAACGTCCTGACTTTC
. TRBJ1-2 few TRBV20-1 CSARPPQGLGNYGYTF TGCAGTGCTAGACCCCCCCAGGGGCTTGGTAACTATGGCTACACCTTC
. TRBJ1-5 . TRBV2 CASSEQNLRYQPQHF TGTGCCAGCAGTGAACAGAATCTGCGCTATCAGCCCCAGCATTTT
. TRBJ2-2 few TRBV5-1 CASRASGAGELFF TGCGCCAGCCGAGCGAGCGGTGCCGGGGAGCTGTTTTTT
. TRBJ2-3 many TRBV12-3/TRBV12-4 CASSLKSDTQYF TGTGCCAGCAGTTTAAAGTCAGATACGCAGTATTTT
TRBD1 TRBJ2-1 . TRBV12-3/TRBV12-4 CASSQDRGGFNEQFF TGTGCCAGCAGTCAGGACAGGGGAGGTTTCAATGAGCAGTTCTTC
. TRBJ1-1 . TRBV3-1 CASSPDSQTGAFF TGTGCCAGCAGCCCGGACAGCCAAACTGGGGCTTTCTTT
. TRBJ1-5 . TRBV11-2 CASSGGATRHF TGTGCCAGCAGCGGCGGGGCTACGCGGCATTTT
. TRBJ1-1 many TRBV5-1 CASSLVAGTEAFF TGCGCCAGCAGCTTGGTAGCCGGCACTGAAGCTTTCTTT
. TRBJ1-1 . TRBV20-1 CSTTPIGQLGTEAFF TGCAGTACTACACCGATTGGCCAGTTGGGCACTGAAGCTTTCTTT
. TRBJ1-4 few TRBV6-2/TRBV6-3 CASSTPRGPNEKLFF TGTGCCAGCAGCACCCCTAGGGGTCCGAATGAAAAACTGTTTTTT
. TRBJ1-2 many TRBV5-6 CASSVGHYGYTF TGTGCCAGCAGCGTGGGGCACTATGGCTACACCTTC
. TRBJ2-5 few TRBV20-1 CSAPRPGASQETQYF TGCAGTGCGCCCAGGCCCGGGGCCTCACAAGAGACCCAGTACTTC
. TRBJ2-7 . TRBV6-2/TRBV6-3 CASSYSRVKASYEQYF TGTGCCAGCAGTTACTCGAGGGTAAAGGCCTCCTACGAGCAGTACTTC
. TRBJ2-5 many TRBV6-5 CASSYQGRETQYF TGTGCCAGCAGTTATCAAGGCCGGGAGACCCAGTACTTC
. TRBJ2-3 . TRBV5-1 CASSWAGLTDTQYF TGCGCCAGCAGCTGGGCCGGGTTAACAGATACGCAGTATTTT
TRBD1 TRBJ2-1 few TRBV12-3/TRBV12-4 CASSLVRDRDDNEQFF TGTGCCAGCAGTTTAGTCCGGGACAGGGACGACAATGAGCAGTTCTTC
. TRBJ2-3 . TRBV7-8 CASSLAEPDTQYF TGTGCCAGCAGCTTAGCGGAGCCAGATACGCAGTATTTT
. TRBJ1-5 few TRBV7-9 CASSQMDQPQHF TGTGCCAGCAGCCAAATGGATCAGCCCCAGCATTTT
TRBD2 TRBJ2-4 once TRBV20-1 CSARPGGAKNIQYF TGCAGTGCTCGCCCGGGGGGAGCCAAAAACATTCAGTACTTC
. TRBJ2-1 many TRBV3-1 CASSQGTSLWNEQFF TGTGCCAGCAGCCAAGGTACTAGTCTCTGGAATGAGCAGTTCTTC
. TRBJ2-7 many TRBV4-3 CASSQESAHSYEQYF TGCGCCAGCAGCCAAGAGTCCGCCCACTCCTACGAGCAGTACTTC
. TRBJ2-1 once TRBV28 CASRGGGHRRNEQFF TGTGCCAGCAGGGGGGGGGGACACAGGAGGAATGAGCAGTTCTTC
TRBD1 TRBJ1-1 few TRBV24-1 CATSDDRGPNTEAFF TGTGCCACCAGTGACGACAGGGGGCCGAACACTGAAGCTTTCTTT
TRBD2 TRBJ2-1 few TRBV20-1 CSAIIAGGQHNEQFF TGCAGTGCTATAATAGCGGGAGGCCAACACAATGAGCAGTTCTTC
TRBD2 TRBJ2-3 . TRBV20-1 CSAPRSGGAADTQYF TGCAGTGCCCCAAGGAGCGGGGGGGCGGCAGATACGCAGTATTTT
TRBD2 TRBJ2-1 . TRBV7-9 CASSLARSTSGRNEQFF TGTGCCAGCAGCTTAGCGCGGTCGACTAGCGGGCGCAATGAGCAGTTCTTC
. TRBJ1-6 . TRBV5-1 CAGSPAGGVVSPLHF TGCGCCGGCAGCCCGGCCGGAGGGGTAGTCTCACCCCTCCACTTT
. TRBJ1-2 few TRBV12-3/TRBV12-4 CASSSGGLGYGYTF TGTGCCAGCAGTTCGGGAGGTTTAGGCTATGGCTACACCTTC
TRBD2 TRBJ2-7 few TRBV20-1 CSAAKLTSAIYEQYF TGCAGTGCTGCTAAATTGACTAGCGCTATCTACGAGCAGTACTTC
TRBD2 TRBJ2-1 . TRBV4-1 CASSQGWTSGGAIDEQFF TGCGCCAGCAGCCAAGGATGGACTAGCGGGGGGGCCATCGATGAGCAGTTCTTC
. TRBJ2-1 . TRBV18 CASSPPETSHEQFF TGTGCCAGCTCACCACCAGAGACGTCCCATGAGCAGTTCTTC
TRBD1 TRBJ2-3 few TRBV20-1 CSARDWDSVRWSDTQYF TGCAGTGCTAGAGATTGGGACAGCGTGAGGTGGTCAGATACGCAGTATTTT
TRBD1 TRBJ1-2 . TRBV20-1 CSARDLKDRVGLGYTF TGCAGTGCTAGAGATCTCAAGGACAGGGTCGGTCTTGGCTACACCTTC
TRBD1 TRBJ1-4 . TRBV7-2 CASSLARDRGLFF TGTGCCAGCAGCTTAGCCCGGGACAGGGGGCTGTTTTTT
. TRBJ2-1 . TRBV12-3/TRBV12-4 CASSLRGDRLYNEQFF TGTGCCAGCAGTTTACGGGGGGACAGGCTCTACAATGAGCAGTTCTTC